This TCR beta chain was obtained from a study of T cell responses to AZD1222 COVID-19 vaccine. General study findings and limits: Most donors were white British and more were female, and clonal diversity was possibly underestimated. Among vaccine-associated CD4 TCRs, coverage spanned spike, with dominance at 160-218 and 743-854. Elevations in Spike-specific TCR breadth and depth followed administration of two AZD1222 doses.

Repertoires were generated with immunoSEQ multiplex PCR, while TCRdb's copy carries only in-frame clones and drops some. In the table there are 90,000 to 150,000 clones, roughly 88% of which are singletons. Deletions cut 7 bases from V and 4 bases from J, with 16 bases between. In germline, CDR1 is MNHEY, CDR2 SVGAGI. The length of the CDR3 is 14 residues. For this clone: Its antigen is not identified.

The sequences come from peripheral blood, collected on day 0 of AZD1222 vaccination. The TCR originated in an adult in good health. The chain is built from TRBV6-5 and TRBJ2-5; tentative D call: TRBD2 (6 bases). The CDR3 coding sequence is TGTGCCAGCACCTCCGGGAGTTACGTAGAGACCCAGTACTTC. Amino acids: CASTSGSYVETQYF.